A selection of T cell receptor beta chains follows, all from one sample in a study of pediatric ulcerative colitis. The table came from immunoSEQ multiplex PCR; TCRdb's copy has only in-frame clones and leaves some out. The data contain fewer than 12,000 clones, around 82% of them seen just once; the ten biggest clones take up about 3.6%. Sequenced material: gut tissue. The receptors were sampled from a girl aged 5-17 years who was a control in a study of pediatric ulcerative colitis. The CDR3 runs from the conserved cysteine through the conserved F or W. Each record gives: D gene, V gene, J gene, clone size, CDR3 protein, CDR3 DNA. D genes are given only for firm matches. Size values are once, few and many counts, or a class for expanded clones, and some rows have none.

-,TRBV5-1,TRBJ1-2,-,CASSLARHGYTF,TGCGCCAGCAGCTTGGCCAGACATGGCTACACCTTC
-,TRBV2,TRBJ2-5,-,CASRPRGEETQYF,TGTGCCAGCAGGCCGAGGGGGGAAGAGACCCAGTACTTC
-,TRBV6-1,TRBJ2-1,-,CASRDVYNEQFF,TGTGCCAGCAGGGACGTTTACAATGAGCAGTTCTTC
-,TRBV9,TRBJ1-5,once,CASSVDRVNQPQHF,TGTGCCAGCAGCGTAGATAGGGTTAATCAGCCCCAGCATTTT
-,TRBV9,TRBJ2-7,once,CASSGNPGQTYEQYF,TGTGCCAGCAGCGGAAACCCGGGACAAACCTACGAGCAGTACTTC
TRBD2,TRBV6-1,TRBJ2-4,-,CASKTSGRIQYF,TGTGCCAGCAAGACTAGCGGAAGGATTCAGTACTTC
TRBD2,TRBV2,TRBJ2-7,-,CASSERTSGKEQYF,TGTGCCAGCAGTGAAAGGACTAGTGGGAAAGAGCAGTACTTC
TRBD2,TRBV2,TRBJ2-1,-,CASDAGVNGEQFF,TGTGCCAGCGATGCGGGAGTTAACGGGGAGCAGTTCTTC
-,TRBV5-1,TRBJ1-5,medium-sized,CASSSGPSYSNQPQHF,TGCGCCAGCAGCTCTGGTCCTTCGTATAGCAATCAGCCCCAGCATTTT
TRBD1,TRBV18,TRBJ2-1,-,CASSPIIPGQGYYNEQFF,TGTGCCAGCTCACCCATAATTCCGGGACAGGGCTACTACAATGAGCAGTTCTTC
TRBD2,TRBV28,TRBJ2-1,-,CASRSPGLAGRSTYNEQFF,TGTGCCAGCAGGTCGCCGGGACTAGCGGGACGCAGTACCTACAATGAGCAGTTCTTC
-,TRBV18,TRBJ1-1,-,CASSRQNTEAFF,TGTGCCAGCTCACGACAGAACACTGAAGCTTTCTTT
-,TRBV9,TRBJ2-2,-,CASSAGTWGNTGELFF,TGTGCCAGCAGCGCAGGGACATGGGGGAACACCGGGGAGCTGTTTTTT
TRBD2,TRBV5-4,TRBJ2-1,once,CASSITSGSRGNEQFF,TGTGCCAGCAGCATAACTAGCGGGTCTCGGGGGAATGAGCAGTTCTTC
TRBD1,TRBV28,TRBJ2-4,-,CASGIPGTAKNIQYF,TGTGCCAGCGGTATACCCGGGACAGCTAAAAACATTCAGTACTTC
TRBD2,TRBV2,TRBJ2-7,-,CASSGTSGAYEQYF,TGTGCCAGCAGTGGGACTAGCGGGGCCTACGAGCAGTACTTC
-,TRBV27,TRBJ2-3,-,CASSSSTGTDTQYF,TGTGCCAGCAGTTCCTCTACAGGGACAGATACGCAGTATTTT
-,TRBV5-5,TRBJ1-5,-,CASSLGTEFQPQHF,TGTGCCAGCAGCTTGGGGACAGAGTTCCAGCCCCAGCATTTT
-,TRBV18,TRBJ1-1,-,CASSPTQGRKTEAFF,TGTGCCAGCTCACCAACTCAGGGCCGTAAGACTGAAGCTTTCTTT
TRBD2,TRBV7-9,TRBJ2-1,-,CASSRSSGNNRNEQFF,TGTGCCAGCAGCCGTAGTAGCGGGAACAATAGGAATGAGCAGTTCTTC
-,TRBV7-2,TRBJ1-1,-,CASSLEPGPLRNTEAFF,TGTGCCAGCAGCTTAGAACCGGGGCCCCTAAGGAACACTGAAGCTTTCTTT
-,TRBV27,TRBJ2-7,-,CASRDSAYEQYF,TGTGCCAGCAGGGACAGCGCCTACGAGCAGTACTTC
-,TRBV10-3,TRBJ2-7,-,CAISEAGSEEQYF,TGTGCCATCAGTGAGGCAGGGTCTGAAGAGCAGTACTTC
-,TRBV4-3,TRBJ2-3,-,CASSQERRDTDTQYF,TGCGCCAGCAGCCAAGAACGTAGGGATACAGATACGCAGTATTTT
-,TRBV19,TRBJ2-1,-,CASSLGPLPPYNEQFF,TGTGCCAGTAGTTTAGGCCCACTCCCCCCCTACAATGAGCAGTTCTTC
TRBD1,TRBV14,TRBJ1-2,-,CASSQEFRGQNYGYTF,TGTGCCAGCAGCCAAGAATTTAGGGGGCAAAACTATGGCTACACCTTC
-,TRBV28,TRBJ1-1,-,CASSPGASLTEAFF,TGTGCCAGCAGTCCAGGGGCGTCGCTCACTGAAGCTTTCTTT
-,TRBV7-2,TRBJ2-2,few,CASSPRTAPGELFF,TGTGCCAGCAGCCCCCGGACCGCACCCGGGGAGCTGTTTTTT
-,TRBV5-4,TRBJ2-6,few,CASSLSSSGANVLTF,TGTGCCAGCAGCTTGTCGAGTTCTGGGGCCAACGTCCTGACTTTC
-,TRBV4-1,TRBJ1-3,-,CASSQTRGRNTIYF,TGCGCCAGCAGCCAAACGAGGGGACGCAACACCATATATTTT
TRBD2,TRBV28,TRBJ2-3,-,CASSFRPSGSYTDTQYF,TGTGCCAGCAGTTTTAGGCCTAGCGGGTCGTACACAGATACGCAGTATTTT
-,TRBV6-1,TRBJ1-1,-,CASRLGGANTEAFF,TGTGCCAGCAGGCTGGGAGGCGCGAACACTGAAGCTTTCTTT
-,TRBV9,TRBJ1-3,-,CASSEFTGSPAGNTIYF,TGTGCCAGCAGCGAATTTACCGGGAGCCCTGCAGGAAACACCATATATTTT
-,TRBV4-1,TRBJ2-7,-,CASSHIRDGGYEQYF,TGCGCCAGCAGCCATATCCGGGACGGAGGCTACGAGCAGTACTTC
TRBD1,TRBV6-5,TRBJ1-1,-,CASSFIPTGIMTEAFF,TGTGCCAGCAGTTTCATTCCGACAGGGATCATGACTGAAGCTTTCTTT
-,TRBV7-2,TRBJ2-2,-,CASSLRTLNTGELFF,TGTGCCAGCAGCTTACGGACACTGAACACCGGGGAGCTGTTTTTT
TRBD2,TRBV28,TRBJ2-2,-,CASSQVAGAWTGELFF,TGTGCCAGCAGTCAAGTAGCGGGAGCTTGGACCGGGGAGCTGTTTTTT
-,TRBV5-1,TRBJ2-5,-,CASSLARGKETQYF,TGCGCCAGCAGCTTGGCCCGGGGAAAAGAGACCCAGTACTTC
-,TRBV4-2,TRBJ1-2,-,CASSLVGEGYTF,TGTGCCAGCAGCCTAGTAGGAGAGGGCTACACCTTC
TRBD1,TRBV7-2,TRBJ1-1,-,CASSPRGPKGRWTEAFF,TGTGCCAGCAGCCCTAGGGGGCCCAAGGGGAGGTGGACTGAAGCTTTCTTT
TRBD1,TRBV5-1,TRBJ1-2,-,CASSLLPTSDRGGGYTF,TGCGCCAGCAGCTTACTTCCCACCTCGGACAGGGGTGGTGGCTACACCTTC
-,TRBV18,TRBJ2-1,once,CASSSGTLGRNEQFF,TGTGCCAGCTCATCCGGGACCTTAGGGCGCAATGAGCAGTTCTTC
-,TRBV18,TRBJ2-3,-,CASSPSRSIGTDTQYF,TGTGCCAGCTCACCATCCCGGAGCATTGGCACAGATACGCAGTATTTT
-,TRBV5-1,TRBJ2-3,once,CASSSSSGDTQYF,TGCGCCAGCAGCTCCTCTAGTGGTGATACGCAGTATTTT
-,TRBV5-1,TRBJ2-1,-,CASSRPGYEQFF,TGCGCCAGCAGCCGGCCCGGCTATGAGCAGTTCTTC
-,TRBV16,TRBJ1-2,-,CASSPPSGPGYGYTF,TGTGCCAGCAGCCCCCCCTCCGGGCCCGGCTATGGCTACACCTTC
-,TRBV11-2,TRBJ2-7,medium-sized,CASSLEVHEQYF,TGTGCCAGCAGCTTAGAGGTCCACGAGCAGTACTTC
-,TRBV19,TRBJ1-3,-,CASSIGTRISGNTIYF,TGTGCCAGTAGTATTGGTACAAGAATCTCTGGAAACACCATATATTTT
TRBD2,TRBV28,TRBJ2-4,-,CASSPPGLAAQRAKNIQYF,TGTGCCAGCAGTCCTCCGGGACTAGCGGCACAAAGGGCCAAAAACATTCAGTACTTC
-,TRBV28,TRBJ1-4,-,CASSTSIYGKLFF,TGTGCCAGCAGCACCTCCATCTACGGAAAACTGTTTTTT
-,TRBV27,TRBJ2-3,-,CASSLFQVGPDTQYF,TGTGCCAGCAGTTTATTCCAAGTCGGCCCAGATACGCAGTATTTT
TRBD2,TRBV7-6,TRBJ2-7,-,CASSFGTSGSAHYEQYF,TGTGCCAGCAGCTTTGGGACTAGCGGGAGCGCTCACTACGAGCAGTACTTC
-,TRBV5-8,TRBJ2-1,-,CASSPEGGTYNEQFF,TGTGCCAGCAGCCCGGAGGGGGGTACCTACAATGAGCAGTTCTTC
TRBD1,TRBV5-1,TRBJ2-2,-,CASSTRGGRELFF,TGCGCCAGCAGCACTAGAGGGGGCAGGGAGCTGTTTTTT
-,TRBV21-1,TRBJ2-5,-,CASSTLAGPRETQYF,TGTGCCAGCAGCACCCTAGCGGGTCCGAGGGAGACCCAGTACTTC
TRBD2,TRBV5-4,TRBJ2-1,few,CASRPLGLAVQNEQFF,TGTGCCAGCAGGCCCTTGGGACTAGCGGTACAGAATGAGCAGTTCTTC
-,TRBV14,TRBJ2-5,once,CASSQVQETQYF,TGTGCCAGCAGCCAAGTTCAAGAGACCCAGTACTTC
TRBD2,TRBV7-2,TRBJ2-5,-,CASSLGSASGETQYF,TGTGCCAGCAGCTTAGGATCGGCTAGCGGGGAGACCCAGTACTTC
-,TRBV11-2,TRBJ1-4,-,CASSPTGVKLFF,TGTGCCAGCAGCCCGACCGGGGTGAAACTGTTTTTT